Each of the 22 T cell receptor beta chains below was sequenced from the same sample in a study of blood T cell repertoires in COVID-19 (dated by TCRdb to 2020 to 2021). Libraries were prepared through the immunoSEQ multiplex PCR assay. TCRdb mirrors the immuneACCESS table, restricted to in-frame sequences. Some clones are absent from its copies; in checked studies, under half trace to an unresolved V gene, and the reason for the others is unknown. Present in this sample are 450,000 or so clones, about 88% of which were seen just once. The top ten hold under 2% of the sample. The material sequenced was peripheral blood. The receptors were gathered from a woman aged 35 to 49 with COVID-19, enrolled during active disease.

The chain recombines TRBV7-2 with TRBJ1-2; possible D gene TRBD1, 6 bases. The V end was cut by 4 bases, the J end by 7 bases, with 19 bases between. This CDR3 is built from 15 residues. Germline assignment: CDR1 SGHTA and CDR2 FQGNSA. CDR3 in DNA: TGTGCCAGCAGCTCCGGACAGTTTATGGGCTCTGGCTACACCTTC. Its protein is CASSSGQFMGSGYTF.

This clone was found a few times. This CDR3 reads CASSPSGGFAEKLFF. The CDR3 nucleotides are TGTGCCAGTAGTCCCTCGGGAGGGTTCGCCGAAAAACTGTTTTTT. This chain links TRBV19 with TRBJ1-4; unclear D gene. Germline lookup yields CDR1 LNHDA and CDR2 SQIVND (reference sequence). The CDR3 is made up of 15 amino acids. Trimming removed 5 bases from V and 8 bases from J, with 18 bases in between.

The rearrangement links TRBV7-2 to TRBJ1-1; possible D gene TRBD1, 6 bases. The CDR3 has 14 amino acids. Trimming pared 5 bases from V and 3 bases from J, leaving 13 bases between. Germline V CDR1 and CDR2: SGHTA, FQGNSA. The CDR3 DNA follows: TGTGCCAGCAGCGCCGCACAGGGTTACACTGAAGCTTTCTTT. It translates to CASSAAQGYTEAFF.

The chain joins TRBV20-1 to TRBJ1-1; D remains ambiguous. V was shortened by 5 bases and J by 11 bases, with 12 bases between the two germline ends. CDR3 length: 10 amino acids. Germline V gene lookup returns CDR1 DFQATT and CDR2 SNEGSKA (reference sequence). The chain's CDR3 is CSAVDLRAFF. The DNA for the CDR3 is TGCAGTGCTGTAGACCTGAGGGCTTTCTTT.

This chain links TRBV30 with TRBJ1-5; TRBD1 aligns across 8 bases. CDR3 length: 14 amino acids. The J segment lost 4 bases and the V segment lost 3 bases, leaving 5 bases of the junction unmatched. The germline gives CDR1 GTSNPN, CDR2 SVGIG (reference sequence). CDR3 sequence reads: CAWSRTGPNQPQHF. The CDR3 region has the DNA TGTGCCTGGAGCCGGACAGGGCCAAATCAGCCCCAGCATTTT.

This chain uses TRBV5-1 with TRBJ1-4, with TRBD1 matching 7 bases. The trim removed 4 bases at V and 3 bases at J, leaving 3 bases unmatched. The CDR3 length is 14 residues. Looked up from germline, CDR1 is SGHRS and CDR2 is YFSETQ. CDR3 residues: CASSRDSANEKLFF. The CDR3 DNA reads as TGCGCCAGCAGCCGGGACAGCGCTAATGAAAAACTGTTTTTT.

The chain carries TRBV28 and TRBJ2-3, with D maybe TRBD2 (5 bases). The CDR3 sequence is 13 residues long. Germline V lookup: CDR1 MDHEN, CDR2 SYDVKM. The ends were cut back, 7 bases at V and 3 bases at J, with 11 bases in the middle. The DNA for the CDR3 is TGTGCCAGCATTACGGACTCGACAGATACGCAGTATTTT. Translated, it gives CASITDSTDTQYF.

The rearrangement links TRBV6-5 to TRBJ1-5; TRBD1 agrees at 9 bases. The CDR3 is made up of 15 amino acids. The ends lost 7 bases at V and 9 bases at J; junction bases unmatched: 13. Germline CDR1 MNHEY, CDR2 SVGAGI. CDR3 in amino acids: CASNLGTGKNWPQHF. In nucleotides, the CDR3 is TGTGCCAGCAACCTAGGGACAGGGAAGAATTGGCCCCAGCATTTT.

The rearrangement uses TRBV6-2 or TRBV6-3 and TRBJ1-5; 8 bases agree with TRBD1. Germline V lookup: CDR1 MNHEY, CDR2 SVGEGT. CDR3 length: 17 residues. Trimming at V came to 0 bases and at J to 2 bases, leaving 6 bases not matched to a gene. For the CDR3, the DNA is TGTGCCAGCAGTTACTCGACCAGGGGGCCTGGCAATCAGCCCCAGCATTTT. This encodes CASSYSTRGPGNQPQHF.

The chain joins TRBV5-4 to TRBJ2-7, with D maybe TRBD2 (6 bases). V lost 0 bases and J lost 3, with 13 bases in between. CDR3 length: 15 residues. The germline CDR1 and CDR2 sequences are SGHNT and YYREEE (reference sequence). The CDR3 spells CASSLDAPGDYEQYF. The CDR3 coding sequence is TGTGCCAGCAGCTTGGATGCTCCGGGGGACTACGAGCAGTACTTC.

The J gene is TRBJ2-2, the V gene TRBV5-3; D may be TRBD2 (5 bases). TRBV5-3 is given ORF status, its function remaining uncertain. The CDR3 extends over 18 amino acids. Trimming took 2 bases from V and 5 from J, leaving 22 bases between them. The CDR3 region has the DNA TGTGCCAGAAGCTTTAAGACACCACCGGAGGTTCGGACCGGGGAGCTGTTTTTT. It yields the protein CARSFKTPPEVRTGELFF.

The genes are TRBV7-9 and TRBJ2-7, with D unclear. Germline V gene sequence: CDR1 SEHNR, CDR2 FQNEAQ (reference sequence). This CDR3 spans 13 amino acids. Trimming left V 5 bases short and J 6 bases short, with 14 bases between. For the CDR3, the DNA is TGTGCCAGCAGCATCCTAGGAAACGGCGAGCAGTACTTC. Protein: CASSILGNGEQYF.

This clone was found a few times. The chain recombines TRBV28 with TRBJ1-3; no definite D call. In germline, CDR1 is MDHEN, CDR2 SYDVKM. Trimming took off 1 base at V and 3 bases at J, with 13 bases between the two ends. CDR3 length: 16 amino acids. The chain's CDR3 is CASSLFMQEGGNTIYF. The DNA of the CDR3 is TGTGCCAGCAGTTTATTTATGCAGGAAGGTGGAAACACCATATATTTT.

The V gene is TRBV6-5, the J gene TRBJ1-1; D not resolved. The ends were cut back, 0 bases at V and 5 bases at J, with 10 bases in the middle. The CDR3 covers 14 residues. The germline V gene has CDR1 MNHEY and CDR2 SVGAGI. The CDR3 spells CASSYSRRWTEAFF. For the CDR3, the DNA is TGTGCCAGCAGTTACTCAAGGAGGTGGACTGAAGCTTTCTTT.

The chain joins TRBV4-3 to TRBJ1-1; D not certain. CDR1 is LGHNA and CDR2 is YSLEER in the germline V gene. This CDR3 has 18 amino acids. Deletions cut 1 base from V and 0 bases from J, with 18 bases between. CDR3 in DNA: TGCGCCAGCAGCCAAGTACGGCCGCCAGGCTACATGAACACTGAAGCTTTCTTT. It codes for CASSQVRPPGYMNTEAFF.

Concerning this clone itself: The same CDR3 can be traced to other DNA sequences in this sample. The chain links TRBV19 to TRBJ1-2; D might be TRBD1 (6 bases). The CDR3 totals 14 residues. Trimming took 3 bases from V and 0 from J, leaving 8 bases between them. CDR1 is LNHDA, CDR2 SQIVND, per germline (reference sequence). CDR3 protein: CASSMSGANYGYTF. The CDR3 DNA sequence: TGTGCCAGTAGTATGTCAGGGGCTAACTATGGCTACACCTTC. Variable domain in full (rest from reference TRBV19 and TRBJ1-2): DGGITQSPKYLFRKEGQNVTLSCEQNLNHDAMYWYRQDPGQGLRLIYYSQIVNDFQKGDIAEGYSVSREKKESFPLTVTSAQKNPTAFYLCASSMSGANYGYTFGSGTRLTVV.

This clone was picked up one time. The junction differs from germline at one of its ends, possibly a read error. V and J are TRBV30 and TRBJ2-5; 8 bases are a match to TRBD2. CDR3 length: 11 residues. From germline, CDR1 is GTSNPN and CDR2 SVGIG (reference sequence). The CDR3 bases are TGTGCCTGGGGGGATGGCGGGACTAGGGACTTC. Protein: CAWGDGGTRDF.

The CDR3 nucleotides read TGCGCCAGCAGCTTGATCCCCGGGGGGTCAGATACGCAGTATTTT. This encodes CASSLIPGGSDTQYF. The chain has TRBV5-1 and TRBJ2-3, with TRBD2 matching over 7 bases. V was pared by 1 base and J by 4 bases, with 6 bases of the junction left unmatched. The CDR3 consists of 15 residues. In germline, CDR1 is SGHRS, CDR2 YFSETQ.

The chain combines TRBV5-6 with TRBJ1-2; 8 bases line up with TRBD1. The CDR3 is 13 amino acids. Trimming took 3 bases from V and 6 from J; bases not matched to a gene: 4. Germline values: CDR1 SGHDT, CDR2 YYEEEE. The CDR3 loop reads CASSSTGGNGYTF. In DNA, the CDR3 is TGTGCCAGCAGCTCCACAGGGGGGAATGGCTACACCTTC.

The V call is TRBV19, the J call TRBJ2-7; the match to TRBD1 covers 9 bases. The CDR3 spans 16 residues. V gave up 4 bases and J gave up 5 bases; unmatched junction bases: 12. Germline V gives CDR1 LNHDA, CDR2 SQIVND (reference sequence). The CDR3 here is CASSTRTGALLHEQYF. As DNA, the CDR3 is TGTGCCAGTAGTACTCGGACAGGGGCATTGTTACACGAGCAGTACTTC.

J is TRBJ1-5 and V is TRBV29-1; D is perhaps TRBD1 (5 bases). The V end lost 7 bases, the J end lost 2 bases, and 12 bases lay between the germline ends. This CDR3 is built from 13 residues. Germline values: CDR1 SQVTM, CDR2 ANQGSEA. The CDR3 sequence: CSAGREGNQPQHF. CDR3 nucleotides: TGCAGCGCGGGCAGGGAGGGCAATCAGCCCCAGCATTTT.

This chain uses TRBV11-2 with TRBJ2-1; 7 bases map to TRBD2. The V segment lost 5 bases and the J segment 7 bases; nucleotides outside the gene matches: 5. There are 13 residues in the CDR3. Germline lookup yields CDR1 SGHAT and CDR2 FQNNGV. This CDR3 is CASSLGTINEQFF. Written as DNA, the CDR3 is TGTGCCAGCAGCCTGGGGACTATTAATGAGCAGTTCTTC.